Sequencing of this T cell receptor beta chain was carried out in a study of shared clonotypes between healthy human individuals. In the study overall: Three plates each covered CD4 naive and memory; CD8 naive two, CD8 memory one.

V was clipped by 5 bases and J by 4 bases; unmatched bases: 9. The CDR3 sequence is 16 residues long. CDR1 is SEHNR and CDR2 is FQNEAQ in the germline V gene (reference sequence). CD45RO-negative, CCR7-selected cells formed the naive CD8 fraction, which excluded terminally differentiated effector memory CD45RA+ cells. Study-level findings and limits: Rarefaction exposed incomplete sorted-subset sequencing despite large depth.

The table came from immunoSEQ multiplex PCR; TCRdb's copy has only in-frame clones and leaves some out. The table records millions of clones, 85% to 95% of them present only once. On this clone: The antigen is not known.

This sequence was found in a man aged 18 to 30 in good health. This sequence joins TRBV7-9 and TRBJ2-1, with 9 bases identical to TRBD2. Sequenced: naive CD8+ T cells sorted from blood. This CDR3 is CASSPASGVFYNEQFF. CDR3 in DNA: TGTGCCAGCAGCCCTGCTAGCGGGGTTTTTTACAATGAGCAGTTCTTC.